The clone carrying this TCR beta chain was seen more than once but under ten times. Its antigen is undetermined. The data stem from a study of blood T cells in healthy people across ages. Study-wide findings and caveats: Age showed a roughly linear inverse relationship with TCR beta diversity per million T cells.

The second PCR ran about 6 to 11 cycles with a sample-barcoded 5' primer and J-beta primers. TCRdb reprocessed the 5' RACE reads with MiXCR, giving one entry per CDR3 protein. Counted here are 920,000 or so distinct CDR3 sequences, 45% occurring once; the ten biggest clones make up approximately 20%. The receptor was isolated from a woman aged 55-75 years in good health. Specimen: blood.

The CDR3 region is CASSPTQSVDEQFF. The CDR3 coding sequence is TGTGCCAGCAGCCCGACCCAAAGCGTGGATGAGCAGTTCTTC. J is TRBJ2-1 and V is TRBV3-1; D gene uncertain. Germline loops: CDR1 LGHDT, CDR2 YNNKEL (reference sequence). The CDR3 covers 14 residues. V was cut by 4 bases and J by 8 bases, with 15 bases left in between.